This T cell receptor beta chain emerged from a study of cytomegalovirus exposure and HLA in healthy donors. Study-level background: HLA-typed donors were the source of 80 million to 90 million unique TCRs, which an early data release held.

Study-level points and caveats: Based on reports, TCR beta sequences accurately predicted HLA-A and HLA-B alleles for most subjects. In an earlier analysis, about 87% or about 30%: the productive usage of most TCR beta V segments. Looking again later, the authors saw that most CMV-associated TCR beta chains seemed HLA-restricted.

This clone has a handful of counts. Its antigen is unidentified. PCR used 60 Vbeta primers and 13 Jbeta primers. Profiling relied on immunoSEQ multiplex PCR, and the TCRdb table lists in-frame clones only, not all of them. The table includes some 150,000 clones, about 75% detected once. The TCR originated in a male donor in good health and CMV-seronegative. The source material was PBMCs.

The CDR3, as DNA: TGTGCCAGCAGTCTACAGGGGTCGCACGAGCAGTACTTC. Amino acids: CASSLQGSHEQYF. J is TRBJ2-7 and V is TRBV6-1; 7 bases map to TRBD1. The length of the CDR3 is 13 residues. The germline V gene has CDR1 MNHNS and CDR2 SASEGT. With V trimmed by 5 bases and J by 5 bases, 6 bases remained unmatched.